The 27 T cell receptor beta chains below were found in one sample sequenced in a study of blood T cell repertoires in COVID-19. Assay: immunoSEQ multiplex PCR; the TCRdb copy retains only in-frame clones and omits some. In the table there are around 76,000 clones, about four fifths of which are singletons. The sample comprised peripheral blood. The receptors were gathered from a woman aged 70-85 years with acute or convalescent COVID-19.

The rearrangement uses TRBV5-1 and TRBJ2-5; possible D gene TRBD1, 6 bases. Germline V gene sequence: CDR1 SGHRS, CDR2 YFSETQ. With 4 bases removed from V and 5 bases from J, the gap between germline ends came to 12 bases. This CDR3 comprises 13 residues. The CDR3 DNA reads as TGCGCCAGCAGCCTGGACAGAACGGAGACCCAGTACTTC. This encodes CASSLDRTETQYF.

The chain uses TRBV6-6 and TRBJ2-2; 9 bases fit TRBD1. Germline lookup yields CDR1 MNHNY and CDR2 SVGAGI (reference sequence). The CDR3 consists of 14 residues. V gave up 8 bases and J gave up 3 bases; unmatched junction bases: 4. CDR3 amino acids: CASSRQGDTGELFF. Here the CDR3 DNA reads TGTGCCAGCTCCCGACAGGGGGACACCGGGGAGCTGTTTTTT.

The chain recombines TRBV7-2 with TRBJ2-1; a weak D match, TRBD2 (5 bases). V was trimmed by 7 bases and J by 2 bases, leaving 9 bases between them. There are 13 residues in the CDR3. Germline V gene lookup returns CDR1 SGHTA and CDR2 FQGNSA. This chain's CDR3 is CASILGPYNEQFF. The CDR3 DNA reads TGTGCCAGCATACTAGGCCCCTACAATGAGCAGTTCTTC.

The chain joins TRBV6-5 to TRBJ2-1, with D possibly matching TRBD2 (5 bases). The V end lost 6 bases, the J end lost 0 bases, and 12 bases lay between the germline ends. This CDR3 spans 15 amino acids. Germline loops: CDR1 MNHEY, CDR2 SVGAGI. CDR3 protein: CASRLAGSSYNEQFF. Here the CDR3 DNA reads TGTGCCAGCAGACTCGCTGGGAGCTCCTACAATGAGCAGTTCTTC.

J is TRBJ2-3 and V is TRBV29-1, with 10 bases matching TRBD2. The CDR3 sequence is 15 residues long. Per the germline V gene, CDR1 is SQVTM and CDR2 is ANQGSEA. V lost 2 bases and J lost 2; bases outside the gene matches: 4. The CDR3 reads CSVETSGTPTDTQYF. CDR3 in DNA: TGCAGCGTTGAAACTAGCGGGACCCCCACAGATACGCAGTATTTT.

The rearrangement joins TRBV30 to TRBJ2-1; unclear D gene. Germline V lookup: CDR1 GTSNPN, CDR2 SVGIG (reference sequence). The CDR3 length is 11 residues. Trimming pared 7 bases from V and 6 bases from J, leaving 10 bases between. The CDR3 sequence is CALETANEQFF. CDR3 coding DNA: TGTGCCTTGGAGACTGCCAATGAGCAGTTCTTC.

This clone was recorded a few times. This chain uses TRBV4-3 with TRBJ1-4; weak D call: TRBD1 (6 bases). V lost 2 bases, J lost 8 bases, and 15 bases lay in between. Germline V lookup: CDR1 LGHNA, CDR2 YSLEER. There are 15 residues in the CDR3. CDR3 sequence (DNA): TGCGCCAGCAGCCAATGGGGCACTCAGGGGGAAAAACTGTTTTTT. It is translated as CASSQWGTQGEKLFF.

The V call is TRBV11-2, the J call TRBJ1-2; a possible D gene is TRBD1 (5 bases). Germline CDR1 SGHAT, CDR2 FQNNGV. The V end was cut by 5 bases, the J end by 8 bases, with 21 bases between. This CDR3 has 15 residues. Here the CDR3 DNA reads TGTGCCAGCAGCCGGATAGGGTCCAGGGTCTACGGCTACACCTTC. Protein product: CASSRIGSRVYGYTF.

V usage is TRBV4-3 and J usage is TRBJ1-2; possible D gene TRBD1, 5 bases. The V end was cut by 0 bases, the J end by 5 bases, with 13 bases between. The CDR3 spans 15 residues. Germline loops: CDR1 LGHNA, CDR2 YSLEER. CDR3 DNA sequence: TGCGCCAGCAGCCAAGAGATAGGACACGTATATGGCTACACCTTC. Translating it yields CASSQEIGHVYGYTF.

The chain couples TRBV3-1 (or the pseudogene TRBV3-2) to TRBJ1-6; the D gene is possibly TRBD1 (5 bases). Germline values: CDR1 LGHDT, CDR2 YNNKEL (reference sequence). This CDR3 contains 17 residues. Trimming shortened V by 3 bases and J by 5 bases, and 17 bases separated the two germline ends. Here the CDR3 reads CASSQPYGHLHNSPLHF. The DNA for the CDR3 is TGTGCCAGCAGCCAGCCCTACGGACACTTGCATAATTCACCCCTCCACTTT.

J is TRBJ2-7 and V is TRBV18, with 7 bases aligning to TRBD1. This CDR3 is built from 13 residues. The trim removed 3 bases at V and 7 bases at J, leaving 6 bases unmatched. Per germline, CDR1 KGHSH and CDR2 LQKENI. The CDR3 nucleotides read TGTGCCAGCTCACCGAGACAGGGTAGGGAGCAGTACTTC. It yields the protein CASSPRQGREQYF.

The sample holds a few counts of this clone. V usage is TRBV11-2 and J usage is TRBJ2-7; 7 bases are shared with TRBD1. CDR3 size: 13 residues. Germline V gives CDR1 SGHAT, CDR2 FQNNGV. The trim removed 4 bases at V and 2 bases at J, leaving 2 bases unmatched. The CDR3 coding sequence is TGTGCCAGCAGCTCCACAGGGGCCTACGAGCAGTACTTC. Protein product: CASSSTGAYEQYF.

This chain links TRBV6-2 or TRBV6-3 with TRBJ2-5; no firm D call. Looked up from germline, CDR1 is MNHEY and CDR2 is SVGEGT. Trimming took off 3 bases at V and 3 bases at J, with 5 bases between the two ends. The length of the CDR3 is 12 residues. The CDR3 DNA is TGTGCCAGCAGTTATCAAAAAGAGACCCAGTACTTC. Translated, it gives CASSYQKETQYF.

The genes are TRBV6-4 and TRBJ2-3, with 8 bases fitting TRBD1. The CDR3 length is 14 residues. V was pared by 6 bases and J by 2 bases, with 4 bases of the junction left unmatched. CDR1 is MRHNA, CDR2 SNTAGT, per germline. CDR3 in DNA: TGTGCCAGCAGACCGGGACAGGCCACAGATACGCAGTATTTT. Translated, it gives CASRPGQATDTQYF.

The rearrangement joins TRBV27 to TRBJ1-2; TRBD1 aligns across 7 bases. J lost 2 bases, V lost 6 bases, and 9 bases had no gene match. CDR1 is MNHEY and CDR2 is SMNVEV in the germline V gene (reference sequence). There are 15 residues in the CDR3. In DNA form, the CDR3 reads TGTGCCAGCAGCGGGGCGGGACAGAACAACTATGGCTACACCTTC. This encodes CASSGAGQNNYGYTF.

This chain joins TRBV9 and TRBJ2-3, with 9 bases identical to TRBD2. Germline V lookup: CDR1 SGDLS, CDR2 YYNGEE. V lost 2 bases, J lost 4 bases, and 8 bases stayed unmatched. The CDR3 has 16 residues. The CDR3 is CASSVGSGSRADTQYF. CDR3 nucleotides: TGTGCCAGCAGCGTCGGTAGCGGGAGTCGCGCAGATACGCAGTATTTT.

The chain couples TRBV20-1 to TRBJ1-1; maybe TRBD1 (5 bases). The CDR3 runs 12 residues. Trimming took off 3 bases at V and 7 bases at J, with 12 bases between the two ends. Per the germline V gene, CDR1 is DFQATT and CDR2 is SNEGSKA (reference sequence). The CDR3 region is CSASMGLGEAFF. CDR3 DNA: TGCAGTGCTAGTATGGGGCTGGGTGAAGCTTTCTTT.

V is TRBV11-2 and J is TRBJ2-5; D perhaps matches TRBD1 (5 bases). V was cut by 4 bases and J by 2 bases, with 11 bases left in between. This CDR3 is 14 amino acids long. In germline, CDR1 is SGHAT, CDR2 FQNNGV. The CDR3 sequence: CASSSRQKQETQYF. The DNA for the CDR3 is TGTGCCAGCAGCTCAAGACAGAAACAAGAGACCCAGTACTTC.

This clone was observed a single time. At one end the junction does not follow the germline gene, possibly because of a read error. V and J are TRBV30 and TRBJ2-1, with a tentative D call TRBD1 (5 bases). In germline, CDR1 is GTSNPN, CDR2 SVGIG (reference sequence). CDR3 length equals 11 residues. For the CDR3, the DNA is TGTGCCCGGAGCGACAGAATATCGCAGTTCTTC. Encoded protein: CARSDRISQFF.

V and J are TRBV18 and TRBJ2-7, with 7 positions matching TRBD1. The CDR3 has 14 residues. Unmatched junction bases numbered 13, after V lost 5 bases and J lost 9 bases. Germline V lookup: CDR1 KGHSH, CDR2 LQKENI. CDR3 DNA: TGTGCCAGCTCAAGACAGGGAGCTGAGGGCGGGCAGTACTTC. The encoded protein is CASSRQGAEGGQYF.

V and J are TRBV11-2 and TRBJ2-1, with 8 bases aligning to TRBD1. In germline, CDR1 is SGHAT, CDR2 FQNNGV. The V and J ends lost 3 bases and 8 bases, in that order; junction bases with no gene match: 3. The CDR3 sequence is 13 residues long. The CDR3 coding sequence is TGTGCCAGCAGCTTGGACAGGGCCGATGAGCAGTTCTTC. Encoded protein: CASSLDRADEQFF.

The V gene is TRBV2, the J gene TRBJ2-5, with TRBD2 as a possible D gene (6 bases). Germline CDR1 SNHLY, CDR2 FYNNEI. The CDR3 runs to 14 residues. The V gene lost 4 bases and the J gene lost 2 bases, with 11 bases spanning the gap. The CDR3 is CASSGRGRQETQYF. The CDR3 DNA reads as TGTGCCAGCAGTGGACGGGGGAGGCAAGAGACCCAGTACTTC.

The CDR3 spells CASSLALGVEQFF. For the CDR3, the DNA is TGTGCCAGCAGTTTAGCGCTAGGGGTTGAGCAGTTCTTC. V gene TRBV12-3 or TRBV12-4 combines with J gene TRBJ2-1; D perhaps matches TRBD1 (5 bases). The CDR3 totals 13 residues. V lost 0 bases to trimming and J lost 9 bases, with 9 bases between them.

This chain connects TRBV18 to TRBJ2-1; tentatively, D is TRBD1 (5 bases). Deletions cut 5 bases from V and 3 bases from J, with 11 bases between. The length of the CDR3 is 14 residues. Germline values: CDR1 KGHSH, CDR2 LQKENI. The CDR3 sequence is CASSADSDYNEQFF. The CDR3 nucleotides read TGTGCCAGCTCAGCTGACAGTGACTACAATGAGCAGTTCTTC.

V gene TRBV6-5 combines with J gene TRBJ1-3, with D perhaps TRBD1 (6 bases). Trimming pared 4 bases from V and 1 base from J, leaving 8 bases between. This CDR3 is 14 amino acids long. Germline loops: CDR1 MNHEY, CDR2 SVGAGI. CDR3 region: CASSSTGSGNTIYF. As DNA, the CDR3 is TGTGCCAGCAGTTCAACAGGGTCTGGAAACACCATATATTTT.

For the CDR3, the DNA is TGTGCCAGCAGCAAAGTCCGTCCCCCGGATGACTTCTATGTCGAGCAGTACTTC. This encodes CASSKVRPPDDFYVEQYF. This chain connects TRBV21-1 to TRBJ2-7; the DNA was not used to check the table's D call, TRBD2. TRBV21-1 is deemed a pseudogene. The CDR3 extends over 18 amino acids.

The chain couples TRBV19 to TRBJ2-3, with D possibly being TRBD1 (5 bases). Germline CDR1 and CDR2: LNHDA and SQIVND (reference sequence). V dropped 1 base and J dropped 4 bases, with 12 bases sitting between them. The CDR3 covers 15 residues. The CDR3 DNA reads TGTGCCAGTAGTATAGTGGCCTCAGGGTCAGATACGCAGTATTTT. Amino acids: CASSIVASGSDTQYF. The variable domain in full, with the rest retrieved from reference TRBV19 and TRBJ2-3, is DGGITQSPKYLFRKEGQNVTLSCEQNLNHDAMYWYRQDPGQGLRLIYYSQIVNDFQKGDIAEGYSVSREKKESFPLTVTSAQKNPTAFYLCASSIVASGSDTQYFGPGTRLTVL.